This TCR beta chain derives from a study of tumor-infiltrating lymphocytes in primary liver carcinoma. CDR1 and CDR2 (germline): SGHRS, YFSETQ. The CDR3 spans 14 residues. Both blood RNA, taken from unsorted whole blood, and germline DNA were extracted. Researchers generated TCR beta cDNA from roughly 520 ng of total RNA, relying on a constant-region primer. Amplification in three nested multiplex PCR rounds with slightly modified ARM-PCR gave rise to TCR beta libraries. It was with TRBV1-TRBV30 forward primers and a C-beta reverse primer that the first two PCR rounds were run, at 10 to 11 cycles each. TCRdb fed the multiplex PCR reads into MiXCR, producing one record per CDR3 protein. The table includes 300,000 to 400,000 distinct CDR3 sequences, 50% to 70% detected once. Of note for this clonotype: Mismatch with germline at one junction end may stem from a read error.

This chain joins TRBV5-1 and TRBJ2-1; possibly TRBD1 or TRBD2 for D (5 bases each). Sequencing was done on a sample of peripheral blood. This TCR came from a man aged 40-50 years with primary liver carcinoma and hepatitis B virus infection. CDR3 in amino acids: CARSLGGGYNEQFF. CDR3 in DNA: TGCGCCCGCAGCTTGGGTGGGGGCTACAATGAGCAGTTCTTC.